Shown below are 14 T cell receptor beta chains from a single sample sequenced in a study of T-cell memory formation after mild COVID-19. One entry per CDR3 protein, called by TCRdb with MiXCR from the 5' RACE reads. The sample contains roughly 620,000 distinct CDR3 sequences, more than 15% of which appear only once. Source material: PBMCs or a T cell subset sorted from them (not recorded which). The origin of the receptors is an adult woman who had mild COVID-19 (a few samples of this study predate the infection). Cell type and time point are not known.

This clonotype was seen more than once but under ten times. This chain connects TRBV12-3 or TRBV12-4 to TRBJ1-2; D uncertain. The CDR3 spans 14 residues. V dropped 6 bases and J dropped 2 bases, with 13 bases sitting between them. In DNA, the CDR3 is TGTGCCAGCAGGGACGGGGATGGGAACTATGGCTACACCTTC. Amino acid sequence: CASRDGDGNYGYTF.

CDR3 bases: TGTGCCAGCAGCCGGCTAGCGCACAGCTCCTACGAGCAGTACTTC. This sequence encodes CASSRLAHSSYEQYF. The V gene is TRBV6-5, the J gene TRBJ2-7, with TRBD2 as a possible D gene (6 bases). The germline V and J ends were trimmed by 6 bases and 0 bases, with 15 bases remaining between them. Germline V gene data show CDR1 as MNHEY and CDR2 as SVGAGI. CDR3 length: 15 amino acids.

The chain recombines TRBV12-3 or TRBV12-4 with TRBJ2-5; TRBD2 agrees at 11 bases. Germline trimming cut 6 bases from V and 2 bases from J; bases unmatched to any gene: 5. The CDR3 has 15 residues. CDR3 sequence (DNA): TGTGCCAGCAGGTTTGGGACTAGCGGACAAGAGACCCAGTACTTC. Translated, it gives CASRFGTSGQETQYF.

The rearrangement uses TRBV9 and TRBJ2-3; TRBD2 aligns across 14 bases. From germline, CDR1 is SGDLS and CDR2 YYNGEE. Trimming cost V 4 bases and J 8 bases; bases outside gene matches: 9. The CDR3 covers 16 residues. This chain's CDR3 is CASSPGLAGDVGTQYF. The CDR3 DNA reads TGTGCCAGCAGCCCGGGACTAGCGGGGGACGTCGGTACGCAGTATTTT.

As DNA, the CDR3 is TGTGCCAGCAGCCCTACAGGGGGATCCTATAATTCACCCCTCCACTTT. Protein sequence: CASSPTGGSYNSPLHF. V is TRBV7-9 and J is TRBJ1-6; 8 bases line up with TRBD1. The CDR3 is 16 residues long. Germline trimming cut 5 bases from V and 1 base from J; bases unmatched to any gene: 4. CDR1 SEHNR and CDR2 FQNEAQ come from the germline V gene (reference sequence).

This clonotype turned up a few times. The CDR3 here is CASSPRTGGGYTF. Here the CDR3 DNA reads TGTGCCAGCAGCCCTAGGACAGGGGGTGGCTACACCTTC. The chain carries TRBV7-8 and TRBJ1-2; TRBD1 agrees at 10 bases. The CDR3 runs to 13 residues. Germline assignment: CDR1 SGHVS and CDR2 FQNEAQ. Trimming cost V 5 bases and J 7 bases; bases outside gene matches: 4.

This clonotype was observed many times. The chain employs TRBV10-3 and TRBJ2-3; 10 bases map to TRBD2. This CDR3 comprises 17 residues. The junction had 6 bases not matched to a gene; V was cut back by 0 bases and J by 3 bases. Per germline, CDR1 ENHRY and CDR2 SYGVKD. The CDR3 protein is CAISESGLAGVTDTQYF. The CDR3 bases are TGTGCCATCAGTGAGTCGGGTCTAGCGGGAGTGACAGATACGCAGTATTTT.

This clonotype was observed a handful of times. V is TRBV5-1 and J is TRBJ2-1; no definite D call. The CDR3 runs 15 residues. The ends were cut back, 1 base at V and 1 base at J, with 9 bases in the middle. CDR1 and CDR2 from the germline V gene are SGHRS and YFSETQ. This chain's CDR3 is CASSLLDGSYNEQFF. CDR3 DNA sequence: TGCGCCAGCAGCTTGTTGGATGGGTCCTACAATGAGCAGTTCTTC. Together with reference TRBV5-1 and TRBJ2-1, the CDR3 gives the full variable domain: KAGVTQTPRYLIKTRGQQVTLSCSPISGHRSVSWYQQTPGQGLQFLFEYFSETQRNKGNFPGRFSGRQFSNSRSEMNVSTLELGDSALYLCASSLLDGSYNEQFFGPGTRLTVL.

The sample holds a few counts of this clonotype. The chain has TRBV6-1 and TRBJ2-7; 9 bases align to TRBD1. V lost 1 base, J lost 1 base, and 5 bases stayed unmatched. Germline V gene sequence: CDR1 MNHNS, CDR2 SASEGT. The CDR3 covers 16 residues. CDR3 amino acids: CASSEGGQGGSYEQYF. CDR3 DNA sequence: TGTGCCAGCAGTGAAGGGGGACAGGGTGGATCCTACGAGCAGTACTTC.

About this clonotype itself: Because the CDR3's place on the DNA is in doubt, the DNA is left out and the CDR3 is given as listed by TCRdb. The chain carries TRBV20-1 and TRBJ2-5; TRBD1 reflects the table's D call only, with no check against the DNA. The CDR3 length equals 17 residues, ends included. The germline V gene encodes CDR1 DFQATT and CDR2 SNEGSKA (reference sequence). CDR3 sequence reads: CSARDPLRAGSEETQYF.

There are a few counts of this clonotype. The CDR3 sequence: CACAKDPYNEQFF. The CDR3 DNA is TGTGCCTGTGCAAAGGACCCCTACAATGAGCAGTTCTTC. The V call is TRBV30, the J call TRBJ2-1; D not certain. Looked up from germline, CDR1 is GTSNPN and CDR2 is SVGIG (reference sequence). V gave up 6 bases and J gave up 2 bases, with 11 bases separating them. This CDR3 has 13 residues.

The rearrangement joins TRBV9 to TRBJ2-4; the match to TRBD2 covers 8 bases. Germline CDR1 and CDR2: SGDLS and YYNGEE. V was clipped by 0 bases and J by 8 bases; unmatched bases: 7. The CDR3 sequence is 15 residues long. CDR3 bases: TGTGCCAGCAGCGTAGGTGGAGCGGGGGTTCACATTCAGTACTTC. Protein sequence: CASSVGGAGVHIQYF.

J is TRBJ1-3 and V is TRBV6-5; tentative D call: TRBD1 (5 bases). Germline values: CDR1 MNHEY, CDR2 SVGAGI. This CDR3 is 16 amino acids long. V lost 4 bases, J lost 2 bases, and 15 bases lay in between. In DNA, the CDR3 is TGTGCCAGCAGTTTCGGAGGGTCAGGGACTGGAAACACCATATATTTT. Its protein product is CASSFGGSGTGNTIYF.

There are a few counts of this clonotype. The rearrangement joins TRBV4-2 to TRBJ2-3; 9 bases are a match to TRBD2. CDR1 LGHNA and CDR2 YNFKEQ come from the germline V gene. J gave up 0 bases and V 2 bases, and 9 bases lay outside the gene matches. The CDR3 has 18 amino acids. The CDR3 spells CASSQRKAGGTSTDTQYF. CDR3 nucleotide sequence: TGTGCCAGCAGCCAACGAAAAGCGGGAGGCACTAGCACAGATACGCAGTATTTT.